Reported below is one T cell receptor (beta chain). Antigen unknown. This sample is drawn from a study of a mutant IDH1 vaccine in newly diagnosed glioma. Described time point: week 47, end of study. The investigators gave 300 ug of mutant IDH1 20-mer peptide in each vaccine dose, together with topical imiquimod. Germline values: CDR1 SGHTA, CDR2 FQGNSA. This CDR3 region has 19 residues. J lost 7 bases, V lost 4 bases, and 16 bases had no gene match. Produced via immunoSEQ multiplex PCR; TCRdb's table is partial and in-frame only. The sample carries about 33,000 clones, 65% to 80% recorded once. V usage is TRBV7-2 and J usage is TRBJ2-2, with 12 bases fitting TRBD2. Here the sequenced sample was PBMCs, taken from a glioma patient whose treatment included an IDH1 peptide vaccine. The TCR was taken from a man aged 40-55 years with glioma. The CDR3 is CASSSLGGTSGRGSGELFF. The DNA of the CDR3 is TGTGCCAGCAGCTCGTTAGGAGGGACTAGCGGGCGGGGGAGCGGGGAGCTGTTTTTT.